The 17 T cell receptor beta chains reported below all come from one sample, sequenced in a study of neurological immune-mediated disorders. TCRdb re-derived calls from the 5' RACE reads in MiXCR, one entry per CDR3 protein. Of under 45,000 distinct CDR3 sequences listed, 12% are singletons. Sequencing was performed on PBMCs. The receptor source for this set is a female donor in good health.

Many counts were recorded for this clonotype. The chain carries TRBV5-1 and TRBJ2-2; D call uncertain. Trimming shortened V by 4 bases and J by 3 bases, and 16 bases separated the two germline ends. Looked up from germline, CDR1 is SGHRS and CDR2 is YFSETQ. The CDR3 covers 16 residues. CDR3: CASSLGWAPDTGELFF. The CDR3 nucleotides are TGCGCCAGCAGCCTAGGGTGGGCCCCCGACACCGGGGAGCTGTTTTTT.

This clonotype was seen repeatedly, ten times or more. The chain links TRBV6-4 to TRBJ2-1; D may be TRBD2 (7 bases). The CDR3 loop spans 20 amino acids. Trimming cost V 0 bases and J 2 bases, with 23 bases left between them. The germline gives CDR1 MRHNA, CDR2 SNTAGT. CDR3 loop: CASSDSIGGPFIMAYNEQFF. Here the CDR3 DNA reads TGTGCCAGCAGTGACTCAATCGGGGGGCCCTTTATTATGGCCTACAATGAGCAGTTCTTC.

CDR3 coding DNA: TGTGCCAGCAGTTACGGGCTAGCGGGAGACGATGAGCAGTTCTTC. Protein sequence: CASSYGLAGDDEQFF. This chain connects TRBV6-5 to TRBJ2-1, with 10 bases fitting TRBD2. From germline, CDR1 is MNHEY and CDR2 SVGAGI. V lost 2 bases and J lost 8; bases outside the gene matches: 6. This CDR3 region has 15 residues.

This clonotype was picked up many times. CDR3 nucleotides: TGTGCCAGCAGTGGTGGGGTGAACACCGGGGAGCTGTTTTTT. Translation: CASSGGVNTGELFF. The chain carries TRBV12-3 or TRBV12-4 and TRBJ2-2; D gene uncertain. V was pared by 5 bases and J by 1 base, with 8 bases between. The CDR3 spans 14 residues.

This clonotype has a count of ten or more. The V and J genes are TRBV28 and TRBJ1-2; a possible D gene is TRBD1 (5 bases). The V gene lost 4 bases and the J gene lost 4 bases, with 13 bases spanning the gap. CDR1 and CDR2 from the germline V gene are MDHEN and SYDVKM. The CDR3 is 14 amino acids. The CDR3 DNA sequence: TGTGCCAGCAGTTCTCCCCCCAGGGCCTATGGCTACACCTTC. Translation: CASSSPPRAYGYTF.

With regard to this clonotype: A much larger clonotype is one base distant, so this may be a read error. V usage is TRBV19 and J usage is TRBJ2-1, with D possibly being TRBD2 (5 bases). The CDR3 sequence is 14 residues long. Deletions cut 5 bases from V and 6 bases from J, with 14 bases between. Germline V gene data show CDR1 as LNHDA and CDR2 as SQIVND (reference sequence). CDR3 loop: CASSLVGLGNEQFF. Here the CDR3 DNA reads TGTGCCAGTAGTCTTGTTGGACTGGGCAATGAGCAGTTCTTC.

There are many counts of this clonotype. V usage is TRBV3-1 and J usage is TRBJ1-5; 9 nucleotides line up with TRBD1. Germline CDR1 reads LGHDT; CDR2 reads YNNKEL (reference sequence). V trimming: 1 base; J trimming: 6 bases; junction bases outside the gene matches: 1. This CDR3 has 14 residues. The CDR3 bases are TGTGCCAGCAGCCAAGGACAGGGGGTTCAGCCCCAGCATTTT. Translating it yields CASSQGQGVQPQHF.

Many counts were recorded for this clonotype. The chain couples TRBV29-1 to TRBJ2-1; 8 bases match TRBD2. Trimming cost V 0 bases and J 9 bases; bases outside gene matches: 4. CDR3 size: 13 residues. The germline CDR1 and CDR2 sequences are SQVTM and ANQGSEA. The CDR3 DNA reads as TGCAGCGTTGAAGAGTTCGGGACTAGTGAGCAGTTCTTC. This codes for CSVEEFGTSEQFF.

This clonotype has ten or more counts. This chain connects TRBV29-1 to TRBJ1-3, with D maybe TRBD1 (6 bases). Germline V gene data show CDR1 as SQVTM and CDR2 as ANQGSEA. V shed 7 bases and J shed 1 base, with 14 bases lying between them. CDR3 length: 14 amino acids. The CDR3 region has the DNA TGCAGCGCCCGAAGCAGGGGATCTGGAAACACCATATATTTT. As protein: CSARSRGSGNTIYF.

This clonotype occurred many times. V gene TRBV6-5 combines with J gene TRBJ2-4; D is uncertain. This CDR3 has 11 amino acids. CDR1 and CDR2 (germline): MNHEY, SVGAGI. The V gene lost 5 bases and the J gene lost 7 bases, with 6 bases spanning the gap. CDR3 coding DNA: TGTGCCAGCAGTCAAGCGAACATTCAGTACTTC. Translation gives CASSQANIQYF.

This clonotype was picked up many times. This sequence joins TRBV29-1 and TRBJ1-2, with TRBD1 matching 7 bases. In germline, CDR1 is SQVTM, CDR2 ANQGSEA. The CDR3 is 13 amino acids. Trimming at V came to 4 bases and at J to 4 bases, leaving 6 bases not matched to a gene. The DNA of the CDR3 is TGCAGCGTTGGACAGGGTCACGGCTATGGCTACACCTTC. Translated: CSVGQGHGYGYTF.

This clonotype occurred many times. The chain employs TRBV12-3 or TRBV12-4 and TRBJ2-1; possibly TRBD1 for D (5 bases). The CDR3 length is 12 residues. Trimming left V 6 bases short and J 13 bases short, with 16 bases between. This chain's CDR3 is CASSQDRAGQFF. The CDR3 DNA sequence: TGTGCCAGCAGCCAAGACAGAGCAGGTCAGTTCTTC.

This clonotype was recorded at least ten times. This sequence joins TRBV20-1 and TRBJ1-3; maybe TRBD1 (5 bases). V was pared by 3 bases and J by 0 bases, with 21 bases between. The CDR3 extends over 18 amino acids. Germline V gene data show CDR1 as DFQATT and CDR2 as SNEGSKA (reference sequence). The DNA for the CDR3 is TGCAGTGCTAGTCGGTCCCTTCAAGGGGCGAGCTCTGGAAACACCATATATTTT. Protein product: CSASRSLQGASSGNTIYF.

The chain joins TRBV11-2 to TRBJ2-1; D assignment may be TRBD1 or TRBD2 (5 bases each). The CDR3 has 14 amino acids. Between the trimmed V and J ends, which lost 5 bases and 9 bases, there was a span of 17 bases. Germline V gene data show CDR1 as SGHAT and CDR2 as FQNNGV. The chain's CDR3 is CASSPGTSRAEQFF. CDR3 DNA sequence: TGTGCCAGCAGCCCCGGGACCAGCAGGGCTGAGCAGTTCTTC.

This clonotype was seen ten or more times. The rearrangement joins TRBV15 to TRBJ2-3, with 7 bases that match TRBD2. From germline, CDR1 is LNHNV and CDR2 YYDKDF (reference sequence). Trimming removed 0 bases from V and 3 bases from J; junction bases left unmatched: 6. This CDR3 contains 16 residues. The CDR3 protein is CATSRDGGEGTDTQYF. DNA of the CDR3: TGTGCCACCAGCAGAGATGGGGGGGAGGGTACAGATACGCAGTATTTT.

This chain uses TRBV19 with TRBJ1-1, with a tentative D call TRBD1 (5 bases). The CDR3 is 13 residues long. The V gene lost 5 bases and the J gene lost 1 base, with 8 bases spanning the gap. Germline CDR1 and CDR2: LNHDA and SQIVND (reference sequence). The CDR3 nucleotides are TGTGCCAGTAGTCGGACACCGAACACTGAAGCTTTCTTT. Encoded protein: CASSRTPNTEAFF.

This clonotype has a handful of counts. This chain links TRBV28 with TRBJ2-1; D not resolved. V lost 10 bases and J lost 8, with 24 bases in between. The CDR3 is 15 amino acids. CDR1 and CDR2 (germline): MDHEN, SYDVKM. The chain's CDR3 is CANSLSKGRIDEQFF. CDR3 in DNA: TGTGCCAACAGCCTAAGCAAGGGTCGGATAGATGAGCAGTTCTTC.